Each of the 25 T cell receptor beta chains below was sequenced from the same sample in a study of cytomegalovirus exposure and HLA in healthy donors. This PCR relied on a set of 60 Vbeta primers and 13 Jbeta primers. Measured with immunoSEQ multiplex PCR; TCRdb has only the in-frame clones, and not every one. The data show around 130,000 clones, with 60% to 85% seen just once and about 3% held by the top ten. Sample: PBMCs. The source of these receptors is a man between 25 and 39 years old in good health and CMV-seronegative.

A few counts support this clone. CDR3 amino acids: CASSQVNLPSSYEQYF. The CDR3 nucleotides are TGCGCCAGCAGCCAAGTGAACTTACCGAGCTCCTACGAGCAGTACTTC. This chain connects TRBV4-1 to TRBJ2-7; D remains unclear. Germline V lookup: CDR1 MGHRA, CDR2 YSYEKL. Trimming pared 1 base from V and 0 bases from J, leaving 13 bases between. The CDR3 extends over 16 amino acids.

The chain uses TRBV6-5 and TRBJ2-7; TRBD2 might be the D (5 bases). The germline V and J ends were trimmed by 2 bases and 5 bases, with 10 bases remaining between them. The CDR3 has 13 amino acids. Germline V gene sequence: CDR1 MNHEY, CDR2 SVGAGI. The CDR3 sequence is CASSYDYDDEQYF. In DNA form, the CDR3 reads TGTGCCAGCAGTTACGACTACGACGACGAGCAGTACTTC.

This rearrangement joins TRBV19 to TRBJ1-1; 7 nucleotides match TRBD1. The CDR3 is 14 amino acids. V shed 7 bases, J shed 5 bases, and the junction held 10 bases outside the gene matches. Looked up from germline, CDR1 is LNHDA and CDR2 is SQIVND (reference sequence). The CDR3 sequence: CASTRQGRITEAFF. CDR3 DNA: TGTGCCAGTACCCGACAGGGAAGAATTACTGAAGCTTTCTTT.

This chain joins TRBV5-1 and TRBJ1-1; no firm D call. Germline V gene sequence: CDR1 SGHRS, CDR2 YFSETQ. Trimming shortened V by 0 bases and J by 5 bases, and 11 bases separated the two germline ends. This CDR3 is 14 amino acids long. The CDR3 sequence: CASSLGLWETEAFF. The DNA of the CDR3 is TGCGCCAGCAGCTTGGGGTTATGGGAGACTGAAGCTTTCTTT.

In this sample, this clone turned up a few times. The chain joins TRBV7-8 to TRBJ2-5; D uncertain. This CDR3 comprises 14 residues. Germline CDR1 reads SGHVS; CDR2 reads FQNEAQ. V was trimmed by 8 bases and J by 3 bases, leaving 16 bases between them. The CDR3 loop is CASWIPGRKETQYF. As DNA, the CDR3 is TGTGCCAGCTGGATCCCCGGCAGGAAAGAGACCCAGTACTTC.

V gene TRBV4-2 combines with J gene TRBJ1-3; D uncertain. This CDR3 is built from 17 residues. Germline V gene sequence: CDR1 LGHNA, CDR2 YNFKEQ. The germline V and J ends were trimmed by 0 bases and 0 bases, with 12 bases remaining between them. The CDR3 sequence: CASSQDSRENSGNTIYF. The CDR3 DNA is TGTGCCAGCAGCCAAGATTCGCGCGAAAACTCTGGAAACACCATATATTTT.

CDR3 sequence: CASRLSGTPYEQYF. The CDR3 bases are TGTGCCAGCAGGCTTTCCGGGACACCTTACGAGCAGTACTTC. The J gene is TRBJ2-7, the V gene TRBV6-5; D is perhaps TRBD1 (6 bases). Germline CDR1 reads MNHEY; CDR2 reads SVGAGI. V shed 6 bases and J shed 4 bases, with 16 bases lying between them. The CDR3 is made up of 14 amino acids.

The chain recombines TRBV7-2 with TRBJ2-1; 7 bases map to TRBD2. After removal of 5 bases from V and 2 bases from J, the junction contained 6 bases not matched to a gene. Looked up from germline, CDR1 is SGHTA and CDR2 is FQGNSA. The CDR3 has 15 residues. The CDR3 is CASSPGRGTYNEQFF. CDR3 coding DNA: TGTGCCAGCAGCCCGGGGAGGGGCACCTACAATGAGCAGTTCTTC.

The CDR3 DNA follows: TGTGCCATCGACCCGGGACAGGGAACGGGCTACACCTTC. It yields the protein CAIDPGQGTGYTF. V usage is TRBV10-3 and J usage is TRBJ1-2; TRBD1 matches at 9 bases. The CDR3 spans 13 residues. V lost 8 bases to trimming and J lost 8 bases; unmatched junction nucleotides: 9. Germline CDR1 reads ENHRY; CDR2 reads SYGVKD.

This chain uses TRBV5-6 with TRBJ2-7; 7 nucleotides line up with TRBD1. With V trimmed by 0 bases and J by 7 bases, 7 bases remained unmatched. Germline lookup yields CDR1 SGHDT and CDR2 YYEEEE. The CDR3 totals 14 residues. The CDR3 sequence is CASSLGQGLREQYF. In DNA, the CDR3 is TGTGCCAGCAGCTTGGGACAGGGCCTTAGGGAGCAGTACTTC.

This chain connects TRBV5-8 to TRBJ1-5; D gene uncertain. The length of the CDR3 is 14 residues. V lost 1 base to trimming and J lost 5 bases, with 10 bases between them. The V gene's germline CDR1 is SGHTS and CDR2 YDEGEE. The CDR3 DNA follows: TGTGCCAGCAGCTTGAGAGGGTTCCATCAGCCCCAGCATTTT. Its protein is CASSLRGFHQPQHF.

The chain couples TRBV4-2 to TRBJ1-5; D gene ambiguous. The germline CDR1 and CDR2 sequences are LGHNA and YNFKEQ. Trimming took 0 bases from V and 3 from J, leaving 15 bases between them. The CDR3 totals 17 residues. This CDR3 is CASSQDLTDTHNQPQHF. The CDR3 nucleotides are TGTGCCAGCAGCCAAGATCTAACAGACACCCACAATCAGCCCCAGCATTTT.

In nucleotides, the CDR3 is TGTGCCAGCAGCTTAGTGCGAACTAGGGCTTTCTTT. Translation gives CASSLVRTRAFF. The chain is built from TRBV7-2 and TRBJ1-1; D unresolved. Trimming shortened V by 1 base and J by 11 bases, and 11 bases separated the two germline ends. Looked up from germline, CDR1 is SGHTA and CDR2 is FQGNSA. The CDR3 contains 12 residues.

In this sample, this clone turned up a few times. The chain recombines TRBV6-5 with TRBJ2-7; D is possibly TRBD1 (6 bases). V was pared by 6 bases and J by 4 bases, with 13 bases between. CDR1 MNHEY and CDR2 SVGAGI come from the germline V gene. This CDR3 has 13 residues. The CDR3 nucleotides are TGTGCCAGCAGGTCGGGACAACGATACGAGCAGTACTTC. This sequence encodes CASRSGQRYEQYF.

The rearrangement links TRBV6-6 to TRBJ2-5; 10 bases agree with TRBD1. From germline, CDR1 is MNHNY and CDR2 SVGAGI (reference sequence). This CDR3 has 14 amino acids. The ends lost 7 bases at V and 5 bases at J; junction bases unmatched: 7. CDR3 bases: TGTGCCAGCACACGGGACAGGGGAACTGAGACCCAGTACTTC. Translation gives CASTRDRGTETQYF.

The table lists this clone with a count of one. The V and J genes are TRBV7-2 and TRBJ2-3; 8 bases are a match to TRBD1. J lost 3 bases, V lost 2 bases, and 4 bases had no gene match. This CDR3 is built from 15 residues. Germline V gene data show CDR1 as SGHTA and CDR2 as FQGNSA. The DNA of the CDR3 is TGTGCCAGCAGCTTATCAGGGGGCGTAACAGATACGCAGTATTTT. It yields the protein CASSLSGGVTDTQYF.

This clone was seen a few times. The chain recombines TRBV28 with TRBJ1-2; TRBD1 matches at 7 bases. CDR1 is MDHEN and CDR2 is SYDVKM in the germline V gene. This CDR3 comprises 14 residues. Trimming cost V 3 bases and J 7 bases; bases outside gene matches: 8. CDR3 in amino acids: CASSLLQGQSGYTF. The CDR3 DNA is TGTGCCAGCAGTTTGCTACAGGGGCAGAGTGGCTACACCTTC.

This clone showed up just a few times. V is TRBV6-4 and J is TRBJ2-3; TRBD1 is a possible D gene (6 bases). This CDR3 has 13 amino acids. Germline V gives CDR1 MRHNA, CDR2 SNTAGT. V was cut by 5 bases and J by 3 bases, with 9 bases left in between. CDR3 in amino acids: CASSLQGTDTQYF. DNA of the CDR3: TGTGCCAGCAGTTTACAGGGAACAGATACGCAGTATTTT.

This clone was detected only a few times. V is TRBV6-1 and J is TRBJ2-7; the D gene is possibly TRBD1 (6 bases). With 8 bases removed from V and 3 bases from J, the gap between germline ends came to 14 bases. This CDR3 has 13 amino acids. Per germline, CDR1 MNHNS and CDR2 SASEGT. In DNA, the CDR3 is TGTGCCAGCCTACGACAGGCCCACTACGAGCAGTACTTC. The encoded protein is CASLRQAHYEQYF.

This sequence joins TRBV4-1 and TRBJ2-1; TRBD2 matches at 12 bases. Germline CDR1 and CDR2: MGHRA and YSYEKL. This CDR3 is built from 18 residues. V lost 2 bases, J lost 8 bases, and 13 bases stayed unmatched. The CDR3 region has the DNA TGCGCCAGCAGCCAACTACACCCTCTAGCGGGGGGGCGTCATGAGCAGTTCTTC. It is translated as CASSQLHPLAGGRHEQFF.

This clone occurred once. This chain links TRBV29-1 with TRBJ2-1; 8 bases agree with TRBD1. There are 13 residues in the CDR3. The junction had 4 bases not matched to a gene; V was cut back by 2 bases and J by 7 bases. CDR1 and CDR2 from the germline V gene are SQVTM and ANQGSEA. The CDR3 nucleotides are TGCAGCGTTGAACAGGGGGCGCGAAATGAGCAGTTCTTC. Translated, it gives CSVEQGARNEQFF.

The chain has TRBV5-6 and TRBJ1-1; the D gene is possibly TRBD1 (6 bases). V shed 2 bases and J shed 8 bases, with 10 bases lying between them. The CDR3 length is 12 residues. Germline CDR1 is SGHDT and CDR2 is YYEEEE. The CDR3 region is CASSFGGPEAFF. CDR3 nucleotides: TGTGCCAGCAGCTTTGGGGGCCCAGAAGCTTTCTTT.

The chain employs TRBV5-1 and TRBJ1-4, with TRBD1 as a possible D gene (5 bases). The ends were cut back, 5 bases at V and 2 bases at J, with 13 bases in the middle. This CDR3 has 15 amino acids. Germline V lookup: CDR1 SGHRS, CDR2 YFSETQ. CDR3 sequence (DNA): TGCGCCAGCAGTCCCCAGGGCCCTACTAATGAAAAACTGTTTTTT. This codes for CASSPQGPTNEKLFF.

This clone was counted once. V and J are TRBV7-2 and TRBJ2-7; D remains unclear. This CDR3 spans 15 amino acids. V was shortened by 5 bases and J by 0 bases, with 14 bases between the two germline ends. Germline V gene lookup returns CDR1 SGHTA and CDR2 FQGNSA. The CDR3, as DNA: TGTGCCAGCAGCCCCTTTACTGATAGCTCCTACGAGCAGTACTTC. Translated, it gives CASSPFTDSSYEQYF.

The CDR3 DNA reads TGTGCCAGCAGCTTAGGGAGGGCGGGACCTATCTACGAGCAGTACTTC. Amino acid sequence: CASSLGRAGPIYEQYF. The V call is TRBV7-6, the J call TRBJ2-7, with D possibly matching TRBD2 (6 bases). Germline V gene lookup returns CDR1 SGHVS and CDR2 FNYEAQ. This CDR3 has 16 amino acids. Trimming left V 1 base short and J 3 bases short, with 16 bases between. Full variable domain (missing parts from reference TRBV7-6 and TRBJ2-7): GAGVSQSPRYKVTKRGQDVALRCDPISGHVSLYWYRQALGQGPEFLTYFNYEAQQDKSGLPNDRFSAERPEGSISTLTIQRTEQRDSAMYRCASSLGRAGPIYEQYFGPGTRLTVT.